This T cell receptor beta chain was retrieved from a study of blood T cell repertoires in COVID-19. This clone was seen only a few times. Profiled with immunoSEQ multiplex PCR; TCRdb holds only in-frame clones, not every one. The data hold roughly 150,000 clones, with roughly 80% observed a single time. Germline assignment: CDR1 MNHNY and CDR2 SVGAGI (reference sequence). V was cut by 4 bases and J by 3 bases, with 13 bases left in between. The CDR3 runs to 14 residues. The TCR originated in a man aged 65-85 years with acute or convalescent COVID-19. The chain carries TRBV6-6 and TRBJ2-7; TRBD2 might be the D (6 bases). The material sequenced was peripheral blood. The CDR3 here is CASSSGGVNYEQYF. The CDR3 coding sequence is TGTGCCAGCAGTTCTGGAGGGGTCAACTACGAGCAGTACTTC.